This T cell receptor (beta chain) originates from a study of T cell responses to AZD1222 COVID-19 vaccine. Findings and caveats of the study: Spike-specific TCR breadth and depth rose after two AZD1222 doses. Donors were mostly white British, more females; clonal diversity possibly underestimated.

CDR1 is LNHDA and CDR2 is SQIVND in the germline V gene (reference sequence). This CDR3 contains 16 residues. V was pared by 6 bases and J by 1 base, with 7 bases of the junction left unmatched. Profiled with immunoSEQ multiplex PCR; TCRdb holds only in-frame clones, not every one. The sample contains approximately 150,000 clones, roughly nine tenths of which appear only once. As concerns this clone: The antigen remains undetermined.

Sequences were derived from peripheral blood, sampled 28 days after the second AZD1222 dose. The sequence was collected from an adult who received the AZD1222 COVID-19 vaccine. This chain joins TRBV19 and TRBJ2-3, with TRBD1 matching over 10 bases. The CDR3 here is CASRPTGGRGTDTQYF. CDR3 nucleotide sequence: TGTGCCAGTAGGCCGACAGGGGGCCGGGGCACAGATACGCAGTATTTT.